The rows below give T cell receptor beta chains drawn from one sample of a study. Each CDR3 protein gets one entry after TCRdb re-called the 5' RACE reads with MiXCR. The profile shows approximately 12,000 distinct CDR3 sequences, about half of them singletons. Sequenced material: tumor-infiltrating naive CD4+ T cells sorted from the breast tumor. These receptor sequences come from a female donor with breast cancer. CDR3s include the opening cysteine and the closing phenylalanine or tryptophan. The size field is filled for only some rows; it gives once, few, many or a size class.

clone_size: .
v_call: TRBV20-1
cdr3_length: 15
j_call: TRBJ1-6
cdr3_aa: CSAQHEDRGSSPLHF

clone_size: .
v_call: TRBV30
cdr3_length: 14
j_call: TRBJ2-2
cdr3_aa: CASSGTRHTGELFF

clone_size: .
v_call: TRBV5-1
cdr3_length: 15
j_call: TRBJ2-1
cdr3_aa: CASHETGGTYNEQFF

clone_size: .
v_call: TRBV6-6
cdr3_length: 17
j_call: TRBJ1-1
cdr3_aa: CAGRDRDSGYWDTEAFF

clone_size: .
v_call: TRBV12-3/TRBV12-4
cdr3_length: 13
j_call: TRBJ1-1
cdr3_aa: CASRRTPNTEAFF

clone_size: .
v_call: TRBV18
cdr3_length: 14
j_call: TRBJ1-2
cdr3_aa: CASSLGTGDYGYTF

clone_size: few
v_call: TRBV18
cdr3_length: 15
j_call: TRBJ2-7
cdr3_aa: CASSPPGGGSYEQYF

clone_size: .
v_call: TRBV9
cdr3_length: 13
j_call: TRBJ2-5
cdr3_aa: CASSERGRETQYF

clone_size: .
v_call: TRBV20-1
cdr3_length: 14
j_call: TRBJ1-5
cdr3_aa: CSATTGVGNQPQHF

clone_size: .
v_call: TRBV7-9
cdr3_length: 13
j_call: TRBJ2-1
cdr3_aa: CASSLESANEQFF